The text below deals with one T cell receptor (beta chain). TCRbeta libraries were built with three rounds of nested PCR, modified from ARM-PCR. MiXCR, applied by TCRdb to the multiplex PCR reads, yields one record per CDR3 protein. This table holds about 100,000 distinct CDR3 sequences, roughly two thirds found once. CDR3 size: 13 residues. CDR1 and CDR2 from the germline V gene are DFQATT and SNEGSKA (reference sequence). V shed 3 bases and J shed 1 base, with 7 bases lying between them. This specimen comes from a study of tumor and adjacent non-tumor tissue in lung cancer. No cell sorting was done before RNA was extracted from the tissue. More than 3 cm separated this lung sample from the edge of the tumor.

The chain joins TRBV20-1 to TRBJ2-1; D not resolved. The TCR sequence derives from a man aged 25-45 years with non-small cell lung cancer. The source material was distant non-tumor lung tissue. The CDR3 DNA is TGCAGTGCTAGGATGGCTTCCTACAATGAGCAGTTCTTC. Protein: CSARMASYNEQFF.